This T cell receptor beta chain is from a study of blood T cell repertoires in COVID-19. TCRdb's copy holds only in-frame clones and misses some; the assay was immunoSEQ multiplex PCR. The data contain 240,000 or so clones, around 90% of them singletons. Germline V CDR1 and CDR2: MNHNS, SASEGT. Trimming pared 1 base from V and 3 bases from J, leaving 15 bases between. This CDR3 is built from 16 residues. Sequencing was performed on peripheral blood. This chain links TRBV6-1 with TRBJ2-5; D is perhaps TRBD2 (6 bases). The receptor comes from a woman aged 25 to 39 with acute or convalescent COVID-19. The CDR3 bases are TGTGCCAGCAGTGAAGAAACGGGAGTGGGGGAAGAGACCCAGTACTTC. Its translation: CASSEETGVGEETQYF.